The present T cell receptor beta chain was sequenced within a study of Ad26.COV2.S vaccination and SARS-CoV-2 variants. Across the study: Intramuscular Ad26.COV2.S at 5x10^10 or 1x10^11 viral particles.

Profiled with immunoSEQ multiplex PCR; TCRdb holds only in-frame clones, not every one. The sample comprises 500,000 or so clones, roughly 87% of which are singletons, and about 2.5% rests with the top ten. Findings and limits, study-wide: Non-spike TCR breadth showed similarity between vaccine and placebo recipients. Placebo recipients showed lower spike-specific TCR breadth than vaccinees.

Treatment indicated: around 19 received Ad26.COV2.S at low or high dose, single or two shots; about 5 received placebo; per-sample allocation not given. Sampling was performed 63 days after the first vaccine or placebo injection. Vaccination used an Ad26 vector expressing Wuhan-strain SARS-CoV-2 spike. CDR1 and CDR2 from the germline V gene are MNHEY and SVGEGT. This CDR3 comprises 16 residues. V shed 6 bases and J 4 bases; nucleotides not matched to a gene: 14. To note about this clone: Its antigen remains unidentified.

The sequencing used peripheral blood, collected in a trial of Ad26.COV2.S vaccine versus placebo. The receptor was isolated from a person between 18 and 59 years old who received the Ad26.COV2.S COVID-19 vaccine or a placebo. The V and J genes are TRBV6-2 or TRBV6-3 and TRBJ2-7, with 8 nucleotides matching TRBD2. CDR3 coding DNA: TGTGCCAGCAGCCCCCGGGAGGGTTTCTTCTTGTACGAGCAGTACTTC. It codes for CASSPREGFFLYEQYF.